The TCR delta chain under discussion was sequenced for a study of delta chains in infants with herpesvirus infections (dated by TCRdb to the early 2020s). Describing the broader study: To characterize gammadelta T cell responses to primary cytomegalovirus (CMV) infection, researchers prospectively followed a birth cohort of Ugandan infants starting at birth. In infants who were infected with CMV after birth, the study searched for a public fetal Vdelta1/Vgamma8 gammadelta TCR clonotype. gammadelta TCRs were sequenced from PBMC of about 19 CMV-infected infants (one congenitally infected) and several CMV-uninfected infants with enough sample available. Blood samples from the infants were grouped into approximate ages of 1.5, 4, 8 and 12 months. Belgian fetal and cord blood gammadelta TCR data that had been published previously were included solely for comparison and were not produced in this cohort.

Broader findings and caveats from the paper: The public clonotype was found only at the first time point after infection and was absent in uninfected infants and in those infected after 120 days. The frequency of the public clonotype among Vdelta1 cells appeared to be inversely correlated with age at infection and fell quickly, apparently not lasting beyond around 2 months. Of some 20 CMV-infected infants, several carried the public Vdelta1 clonotype: the congenitally infected infant plus three who were infected postnatally before 120 days of age. Presence of the public clonotype at levels below the detection limit might still occur in CMV-uninfected infants. Limitations noted by the authors included a small sample size and a lack of race- or environment-matched controls, because nearly all Ugandans acquire CMV before adulthood.

To prepare the library, RT-PCR was applied. PBMC RNA was reverse transcribed with SuperScript II using gamma-chain- and delta-chain-specific primers to generate TCR cDNA. Purification of cDNA was performed with AMPure XP beads, after which the cDNA was amplified and indexed with Illumina adapters by means of the Nextera XT Index Kit. gammadelta TCR libraries were sequenced on an Illumina MiSeq with a V2 300-cycle kit. The paper's processing steps were these. Using MiXCR v2.1.12, CDR3 sequences were assembled, and reads were mapped onto D, J and V genes obtained from GenBank. VDJtools v1.2.1 was used to analyze the repertoires of the CDR3 clonotypes. TCRdb reprocessed the public data with the CATT caller; entries with the same nucleotide sequence were combined afterwards. For this entry, the V and J calls and clone size follow TCRdb and not the study's own pipeline. A total of 1,500 to 2,000 delta-chain clones appear in this sample, approximately 6.7% of them only once. The ten largest account for 3.6% of the sample.

Trimming leaves V shorter by 5 bases and J shorter by 0 bases, with the junction holding 22 bases beyond the gene matches. Spanning cysteine to phenylalanine, the CDR3 consists of 22 amino acids. Here the CDR3 DNA is all that survives: 66 bases in frame from base 1. The CDR1 and CDR2 encoded by the germline V gene are TSWWSYY and QGS. Infants were enrolled after their mothers, pregnant women receiving prenatal care in Kampala, Uganda, were recruited, and documentation of maternal HIV status was required. Families received weekly visits, and collection of infant clinical information, oral swabs and peripheral blood began at 6 weeks of age and continued every 4 months after that. Blood was collected in heparin tubes, and PBMC were isolated by Ficoll-Paque density gradient centrifugation and cryopreserved. This clone was seen a few times. There is no known antigen for this receptor. There are no base qualities to consult, and no much larger clone falls within one base.

This TCR was recovered from a human donor who was a Ugandan infant, either HIV-exposed or HIV-unexposed (not recorded which). Sequenced here: peripheral blood, sampled at time point 1 of longitudinal follow-up. The V and J segments used are TRDV1 and TRDJ1, and 12 junction bases match TRDD3. The nucleotide sequence reads TGTGCTCTTGGGCCATTCCCTCGTTTGATACTGGGGGATACCCAGTACACCGATAAACTCATCTTT. This sequence encodes CALGPFPRLILGDTQYTDKLIF.